This T cell receptor (beta chain) appears in the sequencing data of a study of T cell responses to AZD1222 COVID-19 vaccine. About this clone itself: The antigen is not known.

Whole-study results and caveats: Per reports, nearly half of all spike-specific TCRs target regions that are unmutated in variants.

Pooling of second doses given at about 4 or about 12 weeks was done. Trimming removed 5 bases at V and 5 bases at J, with 18 bases between. CDR1 is LNHDA and CDR2 is SQIVND in the germline V gene (reference sequence). CDR3 length: 15 residues. Profiled with immunoSEQ multiplex PCR; TCRdb holds only in-frame clones, not every one. The sample consists of approximately 300,000 clones, 85% to 95% of them appearing once. This TCR was recovered from an adult who received the AZD1222 COVID-19 vaccine. Sequenced here: peripheral blood, sampled 28 days after the second AZD1222 dose. The V call is TRBV19, the J call TRBJ1-2; D not certain. The CDR3 sequence: CASSPTLWSDYGYTF. CDR3 DNA sequence: TGTGCCAGTAGTCCCACCCTCTGGAGTGATTATGGCTACACCTTC.